Listed below are T cell receptor beta chains from one sample, sequenced in a study of shared clonotypes between healthy human individuals. The data were produced by immunoSEQ multiplex PCR, yet TCRdb's version contains in-frame clones alone and is incomplete. The sample lists about 2 million clones; 95% were seen once. The sample was naive CD4+ T cells sorted from blood. The source of these receptors is a man between 18 and 29 years old in good health. CDR3s include the opening cysteine and the closing phenylalanine or tryptophan. A D gene is named only where the DNA matches it firmly. Not all rows give a size; the values are once, few, many and, for expanded clones, a class.

DNA	CDR3	J	D	V	size
TGTGCCAGCAGCTTGGGACCCATCCAGTACAATGAGCAGTTCTTC	CASSLGPIQYNEQFF	TRBJ2-1	-	TRBV5-8	-
TGTGCCACCAGCAGAGATATCGCCGGCTTCACAGATACGCAGTATTTT	CATSRDIAGFTDTQYF	TRBJ2-3	-	TRBV15	-
TGCGCCAGCAGCTCCGCGACACAGGGCCATGGCTACACCTTC	CASSSATQGHGYTF	TRBJ1-2	-	TRBV5-1	-
TGTGCCAGCCTCCGACTAGCGGGAGGTAGGAATGAGCAGTTCTTC	CASLRLAGGRNEQFF	TRBJ2-1	TRBD2	TRBV27	once
TGTGCCAGCAGTGGTGATTGGCAGGTCTACGAGCAGTACTTC	CASSGDWQVYEQYF	TRBJ2-7	-	TRBV6-1	-
TGTGCCTGGAGTTCCCCGGGCGGGGCTGGGGCCAACGTCCTGACTTTC	CAWSSPGGAGANVLTF	TRBJ2-6	-	TRBV30	-
TGTGCCAGCAGCCCCTCGGACAGGAGGTTGGAGACCCAGTACTTC	CASSPSDRRLETQYF	TRBJ2-5	TRBD1	TRBV9	-
TGTGCCAGCAGCGCGGGCGGGAGGGCCTTTGAGCAGTTCTTC	CASSAGGRAFEQFF	TRBJ2-1	TRBD2	TRBV11-2	once
TGTGCCAGCAGCCGAAGACTCGCCCCCTACGAGCAGTACTTC	CASSRRLAPYEQYF	TRBJ2-7	-	TRBV6-5	-
TGTGCCATCAGTGCATCAGTGTTTTCTGGGGCCAACGTCCTGACTTTC	CAISASVFSGANVLTF	TRBJ2-6	-	TRBV10-3	-
TGTGCCAGTAAACCGGGCATACTTTCCTACAATGAGCAGTTCTTC	CASKPGILSYNEQFF	TRBJ2-1	-	TRBV19	-
TGTGCCAGCAGAAGAACCGGGGAGCTGTTTTTT	CASRRTGELFF	TRBJ2-2	-	TRBV6-5	few
TGTGCCAGTAGTATAGATCTAGGACAGAGGACCGGGGAGCTGTTTTTT	CASSIDLGQRTGELFF	TRBJ2-2	-	TRBV19	-
TGTGCCAGCAGCGCACGGTCAGGGGGTGAGCAGTTCTTC	CASSARSGGEQFF	TRBJ2-1	TRBD1	TRBV7-2	-
TGTGCCAGCAGCTTGTCGAGACTACCCAGAGATACGCAGTATTTT	CASSLSRLPRDTQYF	TRBJ2-3	-	TRBV5-6	once
TGTGCCAGCAGCTTATGGGAAAGAGGGACAGCCTACGAGCAGTACTTC	CASSLWERGTAYEQYF	TRBJ2-7	TRBD1	TRBV13	-
TGCGCCAGCAGTGAGTCGAATTCACCCCTCCACTTT	CASSESNSPLHF	TRBJ1-6	-	TRBV10-1	-
TGTGCCAGCAGTTCACAGGCCGGGGGGGCTTTCAAGGAGACCCAGTACTTC	CASSSQAGGAFKETQYF	TRBJ2-5	TRBD2	TRBV28	-
TGTGCCAGCAGCTCAACGACAGGGGTTGCGGAGACCCAGTACTTC	CASSSTTGVAETQYF	TRBJ2-5	TRBD1	TRBV7-3	once
TGTGCCCTTACGGGACGGAACTACGAGCAGTACTTC	CALTGRNYEQYF	TRBJ2-7	-	TRBV6-1	-
TGCGCCAGCAGCTCTACCGGGACAGCCCCCGAGCAGTACTTC	CASSSTGTAPEQYF	TRBJ2-7	TRBD1	TRBV5-1	-
TGCGCCAGCAGGCCCTCGCAGGGGGCTAAGTACAATGAGCAGTTCTTC	CASRPSQGAKYNEQFF	TRBJ2-1	TRBD1	TRBV5-1	-
TGCGCCAGCAGCTTGGAGGGCACCCAAACTGAAGCTTTCTTT	CASSLEGTQTEAFF	TRBJ1-1	-	TRBV5-1	-
TGTGCCAGCAGTGTTGGGGGGAGCAATCAGCCCCAGCATTTT	CASSVGGSNQPQHF	TRBJ1-5	-	TRBV6-1	once
TGTGCCAGCTTGGAGGGAGCGAACACCGGGGAGCTGTTTTTT	CASLEGANTGELFF	TRBJ2-2	-	TRBV2	-
TGTGCCAGCAGTCTACCCCTCAGCAGGGAATCACCCCTCCACTTT	CASSLPLSRESPLHF	TRBJ1-6	-	TRBV28	-
TGTGCCAGCAGTTACTCGGGGGTCTCCTATAATTCACCCCTCCACTTT	CASSYSGVSYNSPLHF	TRBJ1-6	-	TRBV6-5	-
TGTGCCAGTAGTATCAGTGGGCACTATGGCTACACCTTC	CASSISGHYGYTF	TRBJ1-2	-	TRBV19	once
TGTGCCATCAGTGACGGGACCTTCGACTCCTACGAGCAGTACTTC	CAISDGTFDSYEQYF	TRBJ2-7	-	TRBV10-3	many